This record looks at one T cell receptor (beta chain) sequence and its context. The record originates from a study of blood T cell repertoires in COVID-19. About the study: Spain, Italy and the United States supplied samples that represented acute and convalescent COVID-19. The cDNA or gDNA used as material had been derived from T cells, B-cell-depleted T cells, or PBMCs.

The germline V gene has CDR1 SGHDT and CDR2 YYEEEE. The trim removed 0 bases at V and 3 bases at J, leaving 7 bases unmatched. CDR3 length equals 17 residues. In the authors' workflow: Reference gene primer amplification yielded estimated nucleated cell counts. Sequencing was performed with immunoSEQ multiplex PCR; in TCRdb, only in-frame clones are kept and a portion is missing. D and trimming come from the DNA, and the V and J calls and clone size come from that table. The table has some 200,000 clones, 85% seen once. The source material was peripheral blood. The receptor was isolated from a man in his fifties who had recovered from COVID-19. The chain combines TRBV5-6 with TRBJ1-1; TRBD1 agrees at 11 bases. The CDR3 sequence: CASSLGRGQGAYTEAFF. The CDR3 nucleotides read TGTGCCAGCAGCTTGGGACGTGGACAGGGGGCTTACACTGAAGCTTTCTTT.